The 20 T cell receptor beta chains below come from one sample, sequenced in a study of T cell responses to AZD1222 COVID-19 vaccine. Using immunoSEQ multiplex PCR, the repertoire was profiled, and TCRdb retains in-frame clones only, with some absent. The sample lists 80,000 to 90,000 clones, roughly 90% seen once, with 2.5% to 3.5% in the top ten. The source material was peripheral blood, sampled on day 0 of AZD1222 vaccination. These receptor sequences come from an adult in good health.

The gene calls are TRBV18 and TRBJ1-5; perhaps TRBD1 as D (6 bases). There are 16 residues in the CDR3. Germline V CDR1 and CDR2: KGHSH, LQKENI. Trimming took 5 bases from V and 1 from J, leaving 15 bases between them. The CDR3 reads CASSSDSTLSNQPQHF. The CDR3 bases are TGTGCCAGCTCATCGGACAGTACCTTGAGCAATCAGCCCCAGCATTTT.

V usage is TRBV5-1 and J usage is TRBJ1-1; D ambiguous. The V end lost 3 bases, the J end lost 1 base, and 10 bases lay between the germline ends. Germline CDR1 and CDR2: SGHRS and YFSETQ. The CDR3 is 14 amino acids. The CDR3 protein is CASSSRYTNTEAFF. The CDR3 DNA reads TGCGCCAGCAGCTCACGATACACGAACACTGAAGCTTTCTTT.

Worth noting for this clone: Other nucleotide sequences from this sample produce the same CDR3. The rearrangement joins TRBV5-1 to TRBJ1-2, with no clear D. V dropped 4 bases and J dropped 4 bases, with 5 bases sitting between them. The CDR3 is 11 residues long. Germline loops: CDR1 SGHRS, CDR2 YFSETQ. CDR3 sequence: CASSEGYGYTF. The DNA for the CDR3 is TGCGCCAGCAGCGAGGGCTATGGCTACACCTTC.

The J gene is TRBJ2-7, the V gene TRBV4-1; D gene uncertain. Germline V gene lookup returns CDR1 MGHRA and CDR2 YSYEKL. The CDR3 runs 11 residues. V dropped 0 bases and J dropped 5 bases, with 2 bases sitting between them. DNA for the CDR3: TGCGCCAGCAGCCAAGAGGACGAGCAGTACTTC. This codes for CASSQEDEQYF.

The genes are TRBV11-2 and TRBJ1-2; D is perhaps TRBD1 (5 bases). CDR1 is SGHAT, CDR2 FQNNGV, per germline. Deletions cut 1 base from V and 0 bases from J, with 9 bases between. The CDR3 has 15 amino acids. Here the CDR3 DNA reads TGTGCCAGCAGCTTAGGGGGCGGAGCTAACTATGGCTACACCTTC. Protein sequence: CASSLGGGANYGYTF.

The chain is built from TRBV7-2 and TRBJ2-1; D not resolved. The germline CDR1 and CDR2 sequences are SGHTA and FQGNSA. The CDR3 is made up of 15 amino acids. V was trimmed by 5 bases and J by 6 bases, leaving 17 bases between them. As DNA, the CDR3 is TGTGCCAGCAGCCATAACATTGCATTGGGCAATGAGCAGTTCTTC. Its translation is CASSHNIALGNEQFF. Based on the CDR3 plus reference TRBV7-2 and TRBJ2-1, the full variable domain is GAGVSQSPSNKVTEKGKDVELRCDPISGHTALYWYRQSLGQGLEFLIYFQGNSAPDKSGLPSDRFSAERTGGSVSTLTIQRTQQEDSAVYLCASSHNIALGNEQFFGPGTRLTVL.

The rearrangement uses TRBV6-5 and TRBJ1-1, with 7 nucleotides matching TRBD1. With V trimmed by 0 bases and J by 3 bases, 4 bases remained unmatched. This CDR3 contains 15 residues. Germline assignment: CDR1 MNHEY and CDR2 SVGAGI. CDR3 sequence (DNA): TGTGCCAGCAGTTACTCTCCAGGGGGGGACACTGAAGCTTTCTTT. This translates into CASSYSPGGDTEAFF.

Written as DNA, the CDR3 is TGTGCCAGCAGCATCCGGGACAGGGGGCGCGGGGAGCTGTTTTTT. Its protein product is CASSIRDRGRGELFF. The V call is TRBV3-1 (or the pseudogene TRBV3-2), the J call TRBJ2-2; 12 bases align to TRBD1. V shed 5 bases and J 7 bases; nucleotides not matched to a gene: 5. Per germline, CDR1 LGHDT and CDR2 YNNKEL (reference sequence). This CDR3 spans 15 amino acids.

This clone was observed once. The chain combines TRBV15 with TRBJ2-5; the D call may be TRBD1 or TRBD2 (5 bases each). CDR1 LNHNV and CDR2 YYDKDF come from the germline V gene (reference sequence). This CDR3 region has 16 residues. The V gene lost 1 base and the J gene lost 5 bases, with 17 bases spanning the gap. CDR3 nucleotides: TGTGCCACCAGCAGAGCTCGGGACGGTCCGGGGGAGACCCAGTACTTC. It specifies CATSRARDGPGETQYF.

This chain joins TRBV5-1 and TRBJ2-5; TRBD2 aligns across 7 bases. Trimming removed 1 base from V and 4 bases from J; junction bases left unmatched: 7. Germline V lookup: CDR1 SGHRS, CDR2 YFSETQ. CDR3 length equals 15 residues. CDR3 residues: CASSLSQPGGETQYF. The CDR3 DNA reads TGCGCCAGCAGCTTGAGCCAACCGGGGGGAGAGACCCAGTACTTC.

The chain has TRBV10-3 and TRBJ2-7; 9 bases are shared with TRBD1. The ends lost 6 bases at V and 2 bases at J; junction bases unmatched: 2. The germline V gene encodes CDR1 ENHRY and CDR2 SYGVKD. This CDR3 contains 13 residues. In DNA form, the CDR3 reads TGTGCCATCAGGGGACAGGGCACCTACGAGCAGTACTTC. Protein: CAIRGQGTYEQYF.

This chain connects TRBV5-4 to TRBJ2-1; the D is unclear. The V gene lost 3 bases and the J gene lost 6 bases, with 19 bases spanning the gap. Germline CDR1 and CDR2: SGHNT and YYREEE (reference sequence). The CDR3 loop spans 16 amino acids. CDR3 sequence reads: CASSSPNKGPGNEQFF. CDR3 nucleotide sequence: TGTGCCAGCAGCTCTCCAAATAAAGGTCCTGGCAATGAGCAGTTCTTC.

The chain combines TRBV28 with TRBJ2-4; D unresolved. Germline V gene data show CDR1 as MDHEN and CDR2 as SYDVKM. Between the trimmed V and J ends, which lost 7 bases and 7 bases, there was a span of 8 bases. This CDR3 contains 11 residues. For the CDR3, the DNA is TGTGCCAGCACAGGCAGGAACATTCAGTACTTC. Translated: CASTGRNIQYF.

V and J are TRBV4-1 and TRBJ1-4; TRBD1 matches 12 bases. CDR1 and CDR2 (germline): MGHRA, YSYEKL. With 2 bases clipped from V and 3 bases from J, the junction kept 13 bases outside the gene matches. The CDR3 runs to 20 residues. Here the CDR3 reads CASSQLNSGTGGRANEKLFF. The CDR3, as DNA: TGCGCCAGCAGCCAATTAAACTCCGGGACAGGGGGCCGAGCTAATGAAAAACTGTTTTTT.

The J gene is TRBJ2-7, the V gene TRBV28; 15 nucleotides align to TRBD2. CDR1 MDHEN and CDR2 SYDVKM come from the germline V gene. The CDR3 is made up of 16 amino acids. Trimming cost V 2 bases and J 4 bases; bases outside gene matches: 3. Here the CDR3 reads CASSLPGLAGGYEQYF. The CDR3 bases are TGTGCCAGCAGTTTACCGGGACTAGCGGGAGGATACGAGCAGTACTTC. Drawing the rest from reference TRBV28 and TRBJ2-7, the complete variable domain is DVKVTQSSRYLVKRTGEKVFLECVQDMDHENMFWYRQDPGLGLRLIYFSYDVKMKEKGDIPEGYSVSREKKERFSLILESASTNQTSMYLCASSLPGLAGGYEQYFGPGTRLTVT.

This chain joins TRBV25-1 and TRBJ2-3; D is unresolved. CDR3 length: 12 residues. V was trimmed by 8 bases and J by 1 base, leaving 7 bases between them. CDR1 is MGHDK, CDR2 SYGVNS, per germline. The CDR3 DNA follows: TGTGCCAGCCACGGTGGCACAGATACGCAGTATTTT. Its translation is CASHGGTDTQYF.

The CDR3 DNA sequence: TGTGCCAGCAGTGAACACCATAGCAATCAGCCCCAGCATTTT. This gives the protein CASSEHHSNQPQHF. The V gene is TRBV6-1, the J gene TRBJ1-5; D not resolved. Germline lookup yields CDR1 MNHNS and CDR2 SASEGT. The CDR3 totals 14 residues. Trimming pared 2 bases from V and 0 bases from J, leaving 5 bases between.

This rearrangement joins TRBV7-9 to TRBJ1-1; 7 bases align to TRBD1. Unmatched junction bases numbered 10, after V lost 5 bases and J lost 1 base. In germline, CDR1 is SEHNR, CDR2 FQNEAQ (reference sequence). The CDR3 runs to 16 residues. As DNA, the CDR3 is TGTGCCAGCAGCCTATATACAGGGGTTCAGAACACTGAAGCTTTCTTT. Its protein is CASSLYTGVQNTEAFF.

This chain uses TRBV27 with TRBJ2-7; TRBD1 matches 8 bases. CDR1 and CDR2 (germline): MNHEY, SMNVEV (reference sequence). V lost 5 bases and J lost 4; bases outside the gene matches: 7. The CDR3 loop spans 14 amino acids. For the CDR3, the DNA is TGTGCCAGCAGTCGGGACAGGAGGTCATACGAGCAGTACTTC. Encoded protein: CASSRDRRSYEQYF.

The CDR3 DNA sequence: TGTGCCAGCAGCTCAGACAAGCCCCCCTACGAGCAGTACTTC. Encoded protein: CASSSDKPPYEQYF. The chain is built from TRBV6-5 and TRBJ2-7; D gene uncertain. Between the trimmed V and J ends, which lost 6 bases and 2 bases, there was a span of 14 bases. The CDR3 has 14 amino acids. Germline V lookup: CDR1 MNHEY, CDR2 SVGAGI.